This T cell receptor (beta chain) was retrieved from a study of response to subunit inactivated influenza vaccine. CDR3 length equals 15 residues. The V gene end was trimmed by 6 bases and the J gene end by 1 base; junction bases not matched to a gene: 7. Germline-derived CDR1 and CDR2 are LNHNV and YYDKDF (reference sequence). TCRdb processed the RT-PCR reads anew with MiXCR; each CDR3 protein has one entry. Here the sample spans around 790,000 distinct CDR3 sequences, about 20% being singletons. This clonotype came up a few times. The chain recombines TRBV15 with TRBJ2-7; 9 nucleotides align to TRBD2. This TCR came from a man in his fifties who received an inactivated influenza vaccine. The sample in question was PBMCs from blood, obtained more than 4 days after vaccination. The CDR3 here is CATRTDSGGSYEQYF. The CDR3 coding sequence is TGTGCCACCAGAACCGACAGCGGGGGGTCCTACGAGCAGTACTTC. Full variable domain (outside the CDR3, taken from reference TRBV15 and TRBJ2-7): DAMVIQNPRYQVTQFGKPVTLSCSQTLNHNVMYWYQQKSSQAPKLLFHYYDKDFNNEADTPDNFQSRRPNTSFCFLDIRSPGLGDTAMYLCATRTDSGGSYEQYFGPGTRLTVT.